The next 8 T cell receptor beta chains were all read from a single sample in a study of CD8 T cells in Susac syndrome. Random-hexamer reverse transcription was applied to about 0.45 to 1 ug RNA. TCRdb re-analysed the immunoSEQ multiplex PCR reads in MiXCR, keeping a single row per CDR3 protein. Of around 110,000 distinct CDR3 sequences listed, 96% are singletons. Material: CD4+ T cells from PBMCs. The origin of the receptors is a human donor with Susac syndrome.

This rearrangement joins TRBV15 to TRBJ2-7; TRBD1 agrees at 11 bases. Losses at the gene ends were 1 base for V and 6 bases for J; bases not matched to a gene: 11. Per germline, CDR1 LNHNV and CDR2 YYDKDF (reference sequence). The CDR3 has 17 amino acids. CDR3 sequence (DNA): TGTGCCACCAGCAGAGCCCCCCCGGACAGGGGGCTTTGCGAGCAGTACTTC. Translation: CATSRAPPDRGLCEQYF. Filled out from reference TRBV15 and TRBJ2-7, the complete variable domain reads DAMVIQNPRYQVTQFGKPVTLSCSQTLNHNVMYWYQQKSSQAPKLLFHYYDKDFNNEADTPDNFQSRRPNTSFCFLDIRSPGLGDTAMYLCATSRAPPDRGLCEQYFGPGTRLTVT.

The chain joins TRBV11-3 to TRBJ2-1; 9 nucleotides match TRBD1. Germline CDR1 and CDR2: SGHNT and YENEEA. This CDR3 has 14 amino acids. The V and J ends lost 4 bases and 8 bases, in that order; junction bases with no gene match: 6. The chain's CDR3 is CASSSTGGKDEQFF. CDR3 bases: TGTGCCAGCAGCTCAACAGGGGGCAAAGATGAGCAGTTCTTC.

This chain links TRBV20-1 with TRBJ1-1; TRBD1 might be the D (5 bases). From germline, CDR1 is DFQATT and CDR2 SNEGSKA (reference sequence). The CDR3 has 15 residues. The V end was cut by 4 bases, the J end by 4 bases, with 19 bases between. CDR3 amino acids: CSAMGQGGTGTEAFF. CDR3 nucleotide sequence: TGCAGTGCTATGGGGCAGGGTGGGACCGGCACTGAAGCTTTCTTT.

V usage is TRBV6-1 and J usage is TRBJ2-3; 11 bases fit TRBD2. V was pared by 5 bases and J by 0 bases, with 4 bases of the junction left unmatched. Germline V gene data show CDR1 as MNHNS and CDR2 as SASEGT. This CDR3 is built from 16 residues. Written as DNA, the CDR3 is TGTGCCAGCAGTCAGACTAGCGGGATGAGCACAGATACGCAGTATTTT. Protein sequence: CASSQTSGMSTDTQYF.

This rearrangement joins TRBV15 to TRBJ2-3; 10 bases are a match to TRBD2. CDR3 length: 20 residues. CDR1 LNHNV and CDR2 YYDKDF come from the germline V gene (reference sequence). Trimming removed 0 bases from V and 4 bases from J; junction bases left unmatched: 16. CDR3: CATSRDLPSGRARAPDTQYF. The CDR3 coding sequence is TGTGCCACCAGCAGAGATCTCCCGAGCGGGAGGGCACGTGCGCCAGATACGCAGTATTTT.

This chain joins TRBV20-1 and TRBJ1-1; D possibly corresponds to TRBD1 (6 bases). The CDR3 totals 15 residues. The V gene lost 6 bases and the J gene lost 1 base, with 18 bases spanning the gap. Per the germline V gene, CDR1 is DFQATT and CDR2 is SNEGSKA (reference sequence). In DNA form, the CDR3 reads TGCAGTGCGTTACAGGGCCCTTCGGAGAACACTGAAGCTTTCTTT. Protein: CSALQGPSENTEAFF.

The chain couples TRBV5-4 to TRBJ1-5; D is uncertain. The V gene's germline CDR1 is SGHNT and CDR2 YYREEE (reference sequence). CDR3 length: 13 amino acids. Trimming left V 0 bases short and J 7 bases short, with 8 bases between. CDR3 amino acids: CASSLGEGQPQHF. The CDR3, as DNA: TGTGCCAGCAGCTTGGGCGAGGGACAGCCCCAGCATTTT.

This chain connects TRBV18 to TRBJ1-1; TRBD1 aligns across 9 bases. This CDR3 has 16 amino acids. Germline lookup yields CDR1 KGHSH and CDR2 LQKENI. Trimming took 3 bases from V and 6 from J; bases not matched to a gene: 11. The CDR3 bases are TGTGCCAGCTCACCTTTCCGGGACAGGGTAATTTCTGAAGCTTTCTTT. Its protein is CASSPFRDRVISEAFF.